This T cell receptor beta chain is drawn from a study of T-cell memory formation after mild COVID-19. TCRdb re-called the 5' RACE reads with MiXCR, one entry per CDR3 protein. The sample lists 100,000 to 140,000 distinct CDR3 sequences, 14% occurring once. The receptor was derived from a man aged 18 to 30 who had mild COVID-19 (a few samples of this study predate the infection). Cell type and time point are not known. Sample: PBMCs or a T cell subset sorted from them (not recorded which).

The CDR3 coding sequence is TGTGCCAGCAGCGCCGGGACAGACTACTCCTACGAGCAGTACGTC. Translated, it gives CASSAGTDYSYEQYV. V is TRBV7-6 and J is TRBJ2-7, with 7 bases lining up with TRBD1. Germline V gene data show CDR1 as SGHVS and CDR2 as FNYEAQ. V shed 5 bases and J 0 bases; nucleotides not matched to a gene: 7. This CDR3 spans 15 amino acids.